The T cell receptor (beta chain) under discussion was sequenced for a study of T cells in localized non-small cell lung cancer. Note on this clone: Its antigen is unknown.

Germline CDR1 MNHEY, CDR2 SVGAGI. V lost 5 bases to trimming and J lost 3 bases; unmatched junction nucleotides: 7. CDR3 length: 15 residues. Study findings and constraints: Longer overall survival accompanied higher blood T cell density. Maximal T cell clonality occurred in uninvolved adjacent lung, with tumor ranking below it. Of the top 100 tumor clones, median around 62 were in adjacent lung, approximately 28 among its top 100.

Data came from immunoSEQ multiplex PCR; TCRdb stores just in-frame clones and leaves some out. The sample contains 60,000 to 65,000 clones, roughly 90% of which appear only once. The receptor was isolated from a woman aged 35-75 years with stage I lung adenocarcinoma. The chain employs TRBV6-5 and TRBJ2-7, with 10 bases that match TRBD2. Sample: peripheral blood, taken before any cancer treatment. CDR3 sequence (DNA): TGTGCCAGCAGTAGACTAGCGGGTGCTTTCTACGAGCAGTACTTC. Its translation is CASSRLAGAFYEQYF.